The 25 T cell receptor beta chains below all came from one sample that was sequenced in a study of T cells after posttransplantation cyclophosphamide. Repertoires were generated with immunoSEQ multiplex PCR, while TCRdb's copy carries only in-frame clones and drops some. Sampling found approximately 7,900 clones, none seen once. A marrow graft followed busulfan-fludarabine conditioning, with cyclophosphamide on days +3 and +4. Sequenced here: PBMCs, sampled after an allogeneic stem cell transplant with post-transplant cyclophosphamide. The origin of the receptors is a young adult male patient who received an allogeneic stem cell transplant from an unrelated donor, was CMV-positive, and had acute and chronic GVHD. Part of the T cells may come from the graft donor.

This clone showed up many times. This chain joins TRBV6-2 or TRBV6-3 and TRBJ1-5, with D possibly TRBD1 on 6 matching bases. With 5 bases removed from V and 5 bases from J, the gap between germline ends came to 10 bases. The CDR3 covers 13 residues. The germline gives CDR1 MNHEY, CDR2 SVGEGT. The CDR3 DNA follows: TGTGCCAGCAGTAGGGGGTGGGATCAGCCCCAGCATTTT. Its protein product is CASSRGWDQPQHF.

This clone appeared a few times. V usage is TRBV6-5 and J usage is TRBJ2-3; no clear D gene. The V gene lost 4 bases and the J gene lost 0 bases, with 11 bases spanning the gap. The CDR3 contains 15 residues. Per germline, CDR1 MNHEY and CDR2 SVGAGI. DNA of the CDR3: TGTGCCAGCAGTTCTGTAGCCGCTAGCACAGATACGCAGTATTTT. This codes for CASSSVAASTDTQYF.

This clone has ten or more counts. The V call is TRBV5-1, the J call TRBJ1-4; no firm D call. The CDR3 contains 14 residues. The V end lost 1 base, the J end lost 8 bases, and 12 bases lay between the germline ends. Germline lookup yields CDR1 SGHRS and CDR2 YFSETQ. CDR3 sequence reads: CASSLRYPMEKLFF. The DNA for the CDR3 is TGCGCCAGCAGCTTGAGATACCCTATGGAAAAACTGTTTTTT.

This clone was counted many times. The genes are TRBV10-2 and TRBJ2-1; 8 bases are a match to TRBD1. CDR1 WSHSY and CDR2 SAAADI come from the germline V gene. The J segment lost 4 bases and the V segment lost 3 bases, leaving 2 bases of the junction unmatched. The CDR3 contains 14 residues. CDR3 in amino acids: CASSDQGAYNEQFF. CDR3 nucleotides: TGCGCCAGCAGTGATCAGGGGGCTTACAATGAGCAGTTCTTC.

This clone was counted at least ten times. The chain joins TRBV7-2 to TRBJ1-3, with D perhaps TRBD1 (6 bases). The germline CDR1 and CDR2 sequences are SGHTA and FQGNSA. The CDR3 has 15 amino acids. The V gene lost 5 bases and the J gene lost 1 base, with 12 bases spanning the gap. The CDR3 DNA reads as TGTGCCAGCAGCCCCCACAGGGAATCTGGAAACACCATATATTTT. Translation: CASSPHRESGNTIYF.

This clone was seen repeatedly, ten times or more. The chain uses TRBV27 and TRBJ2-7; tentatively, D is TRBD2 (6 bases). Germline V gene sequence: CDR1 MNHEY, CDR2 SMNVEV (reference sequence). CDR3 length equals 13 residues. Deletions cut 9 bases from V and 2 bases from J, with 14 bases between. The CDR3: CASGGARTYEQYF. The CDR3, as DNA: TGTGCCAGTGGAGGGGCGCGAACCTACGAGCAGTACTTC.

This clone came up many times. CDR3 loop: CASSIGQVGLWGTEAFF. The CDR3 nucleotides read TGCGCCAGCAGCATTGGACAGGTCGGGCTATGGGGCACTGAAGCTTTCTTT. The chain couples TRBV5-1 to TRBJ1-1; TRBD1 matches at 7 bases. Germline V gives CDR1 SGHRS, CDR2 YFSETQ. CDR3 length equals 17 residues. V lost 4 bases, J lost 4 bases, and 16 bases stayed unmatched. The full variable domain, with the rest looked up from reference TRBV5-1 and TRBJ1-1, is KAGVTQTPRYLIKTRGQQVTLSCSPISGHRSVSWYQQTPGQGLQFLFEYFSETQRNKGNFPGRFSGRQFSNSRSEMNVSTLELGDSALYLCASSIGQVGLWGTEAFFGQGTRLTVV.

This clone has a count of ten or more. In nucleotides, the CDR3 is TGCGCCAGCAGCCAAGATTGGGACAGGGGCCCCCTGTACCAAGAGACCCAGTACTTC. This codes for CASSQDWDRGPLYQETQYF. The chain couples TRBV4-1 to TRBJ2-5; 10 bases are shared with TRBD1. Germline CDR1 and CDR2: MGHRA and YSYEKL. V was pared by 0 bases and J by 0 bases, with 10 bases of the junction left unmatched. The CDR3 loop spans 19 amino acids.

This clone is medium-sized in the sample. The chain is built from TRBV18 and TRBJ2-6, with 10 bases that match TRBD1. Unmatched junction bases numbered 3, after V lost 6 bases and J lost 1 base. CDR1 is KGHSH, CDR2 LQKENI, per germline. This CDR3 is built from 16 residues. CDR3 loop: CASSPGQGSGANVLTF. The CDR3 region has the DNA TGTGCCAGCTCCCCGGGACAGGGGTCTGGGGCCAACGTCCTGACTTTC.

In this sample, this clone is medium-sized. The rearrangement joins TRBV4-3 to TRBJ1-4; no firm D call. The CDR3 has 15 residues. V was cut by 0 bases and J by 8 bases, with 13 bases left in between. The V gene's germline CDR1 is LGHNA and CDR2 YSLEER. This CDR3 reads CASSQDSYASEKLFF. Here the CDR3 DNA reads TGCGCCAGCAGCCAAGATTCGTACGCGAGCGAAAAACTGTTTTTT.

This clone was recorded at least ten times. The rearrangement uses TRBV10-3 and TRBJ2-2; TRBD1 matches 9 bases. The CDR3 runs to 17 residues. CDR1 ENHRY and CDR2 SYGVKD come from the germline V gene. V dropped 7 bases and J dropped 4; count of bases not matched to a gene: 13. This CDR3 is CAITEDRGRGSTGELFF. The DNA of the CDR3 is TGTGCCATCACCGAGGACAGGGGTCGAGGGAGCACCGGGGAGCTGTTTTTT.

In this sample, this clone is medium-sized (0.01 to 0.1%). V usage is TRBV7-2 and J usage is TRBJ2-1; no definite D call. The CDR3 loop spans 12 amino acids. Germline CDR1 and CDR2: SGHTA and FQGNSA. V was clipped by 5 bases and J by 4 bases, with 6 bases between them. The CDR3: CASSQKYNEQFF. The CDR3 DNA reads TGTGCCAGCAGCCAAAAATACAATGAGCAGTTCTTC.

Many counts were recorded for this clone. The chain links TRBV5-5 to TRBJ1-4, with D possibly matching TRBD1 (5 bases). This CDR3 is 17 amino acids long. Germline V gene sequence: CDR1 SGHKS, CDR2 YYEKEE (reference sequence). V dropped 2 bases and J dropped 3 bases, with 17 bases sitting between them. The DNA of the CDR3 is TGTGCCAGCAGCTTTCCGGCAGGGCGGTCTTCTAATGAAAAACTGTTTTTT. Amino acid sequence: CASSFPAGRSSNEKLFF.

This clone is judged medium-sized. The chain has TRBV18 and TRBJ1-4, with D unclear. Germline values: CDR1 KGHSH, CDR2 LQKENI. V lost 0 bases, J lost 6 bases, and 11 bases lay in between. The CDR3 is 15 amino acids. The CDR3 here is CASSPPRGSDEKLFF. The CDR3 nucleotides read TGTGCCAGCTCACCACCCCGGGGTTCGGATGAAAAACTGTTTTTT.

V and J are TRBV29-1 and TRBJ1-2; D may be TRBD1 (5 bases). CDR1 and CDR2 (germline): SQVTM, ANQGSEA. CDR3 size: 12 residues. The ends were cut back, 1 base at V and 4 bases at J, with 7 bases in the middle. The CDR3 DNA reads TGCAGCGTTGAAGCAGGGCCCTATGGCTACACCTTC. This gives the protein CSVEAGPYGYTF. Complete variable domain (other parts from reference TRBV29-1 and TRBJ1-2): SAVISQKPSRDICQRGTSLTIQCQVDSQVTMMFWYRQQPGQSLTLIATANQGSEATYESGFVIDKFPISRPNLTFSTLTVSNMSPEDSSIYLCSVEAGPYGYTFGSGTRLTVV.

This clone appeared many times. The chain recombines TRBV30 with TRBJ1-2; 7 positions agree with TRBD1. The CDR3 length is 14 residues. V shed 0 bases, J shed 5 bases, and the junction held 6 bases outside the gene matches. CDR1 GTSNPN and CDR2 SVGIG come from the germline V gene (reference sequence). CDR3: CAWSVDRRRYGYTF. The CDR3, as DNA: TGTGCCTGGAGTGTGGACAGGCGGCGGTATGGCTACACCTTC.

This clone was counted ten times or more. This chain connects TRBV4-3 to TRBJ1-6, with 8 bases fitting TRBD1. The germline CDR1 and CDR2 sequences are LGHNA and YSLEER. Trimming took 1 base from V and 9 from J; bases not matched to a gene: 5. The CDR3 totals 15 residues. The CDR3 is CASSQAGTGGSPLHF. DNA of the CDR3: TGCGCCAGCAGCCAAGCAGGGACAGGAGGTTCACCCCTCCACTTT.

This clone has ten or more counts. The chain carries TRBV28 and TRBJ2-3; 11 nucleotides match TRBD2. The CDR3 has 15 amino acids. Trimming at V came to 6 bases and at J to 1 base, leaving 3 bases not matched to a gene. CDR1 and CDR2 from the germline V gene are MDHEN and SYDVKM. The CDR3 protein is CASRGTSGGTDTQYF. For the CDR3, the DNA is TGTGCCAGCAGGGGGACTAGCGGCGGCACAGATACGCAGTATTTT.

This clone occurred many times. The chain combines TRBV5-6 with TRBJ1-4, with TRBD1 matching over 7 bases. This CDR3 has 14 amino acids. The germline CDR1 and CDR2 sequences are SGHDT and YYEEEE. Germline trimming cut 4 bases from V and 2 bases from J; bases unmatched to any gene: 2. CDR3 protein: CASSGRGTNEKLFF. CDR3 DNA sequence: TGTGCCAGCAGCGGCAGGGGGACTAATGAAAAACTGTTTTTT.

This clone was detected many times. The rearrangement uses TRBV30 and TRBJ2-3; D remains ambiguous. CDR1 is GTSNPN, CDR2 SVGIG, per germline (reference sequence). The CDR3 has 14 residues. Trimming removed 5 bases from V and 4 bases from J, with 16 bases in between. The CDR3 DNA is TGTGCCTGGGGTAGACTGTCGACCGCAGATACGCAGTATTTT. This gives the protein CAWGRLSTADTQYF.

This clone occurred many times. A read error may produce the germline difference seen at one junction end. The rearrangement links TRBV10-3 to TRBJ1-1, with 10 bases that match TRBD1. The CDR3 runs 13 residues. CDR1 and CDR2 from the germline V gene are ENHRY and SYGVKD. The CDR3 here is CAIKGQGDTEVFF. The CDR3 DNA follows: TGTGCCATCAAAGGACAGGGGGACACTGAAGTTTTCTTT.

This clone was recorded at least ten times. The rearrangement uses TRBV6-2 or TRBV6-3 and TRBJ1-2, with D possibly being TRBD1 (5 bases). The CDR3 totals 13 residues. V lost 6 bases and J 6 bases, leaving 14 bases between the germline ends. The V gene's germline CDR1 is MNHEY and CDR2 SVGEGT. The CDR3 DNA is TGTGCCAGCAGGCTGGGGGGGGTGGATGGCTACACCTTC. This translates into CASRLGGVDGYTF.

In this sample, this clone turned up many times. DNA for the CDR3: TGTGCCAGCAGGCGGGAGGTCCCTCCCGGGGAGCTGTTTTTT. Protein product: CASRREVPPGELFF. V gene TRBV6-2 or TRBV6-3 combines with J gene TRBJ2-2; 8 bases are shared with TRBD2. The CDR3 loop spans 14 amino acids. The J segment lost 6 bases and the V segment lost 6 bases, leaving 6 bases of the junction unmatched. Germline V gene sequence: CDR1 MNHEY, CDR2 SVGEGT.

This clone was detected ten times or more. This chain connects TRBV27 to TRBJ2-7; the match to TRBD2 covers 11 bases. Germline V gene sequence: CDR1 MNHEY, CDR2 SMNVEV (reference sequence). With V trimmed by 8 bases and J by 5 bases, 11 bases remained unmatched. The CDR3 length is 15 residues. The CDR3, as DNA: TGTGCCAGCGGCCCGTCAACTAGCGGGGGCCACGAGCAGTACTTC. It yields the protein CASGPSTSGGHEQYF.

This clone is categorized as medium-sized. V and J are TRBV18 and TRBJ2-5, with D maybe TRBD1 (6 bases). Trimming removed 2 bases at V and 4 bases at J, with 8 bases between. From germline, CDR1 is KGHSH and CDR2 LQKENI. The CDR3 is 13 residues long. CDR3 nucleotides: TGTGCCAGCTCACCAGGGGGCATAGAGACCCAGTACTTC. Its translation is CASSPGGIETQYF.